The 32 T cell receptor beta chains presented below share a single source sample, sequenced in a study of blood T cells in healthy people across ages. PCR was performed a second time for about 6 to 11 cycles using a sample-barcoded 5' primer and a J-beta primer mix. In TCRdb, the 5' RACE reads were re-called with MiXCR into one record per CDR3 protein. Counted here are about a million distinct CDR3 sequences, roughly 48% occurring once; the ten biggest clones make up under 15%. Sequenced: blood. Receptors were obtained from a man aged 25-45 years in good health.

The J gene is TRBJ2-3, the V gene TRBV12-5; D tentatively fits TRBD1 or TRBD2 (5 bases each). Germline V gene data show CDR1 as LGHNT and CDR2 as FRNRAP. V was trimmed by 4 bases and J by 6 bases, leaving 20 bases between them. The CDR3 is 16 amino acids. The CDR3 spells CASGSRGNSRDDTQYF. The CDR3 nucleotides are TGTGCTAGTGGTTCCCGAGGGAACAGCCGGGACGATACGCAGTATTTT.

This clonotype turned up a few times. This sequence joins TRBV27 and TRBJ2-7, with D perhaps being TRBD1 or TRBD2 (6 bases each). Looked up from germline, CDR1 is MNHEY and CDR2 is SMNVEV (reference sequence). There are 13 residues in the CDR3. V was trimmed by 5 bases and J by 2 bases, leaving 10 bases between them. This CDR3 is CASSPEGAYEQYF. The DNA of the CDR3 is TGTGCCAGCAGTCCGGAGGGGGCCTACGAGCAGTACTTC.

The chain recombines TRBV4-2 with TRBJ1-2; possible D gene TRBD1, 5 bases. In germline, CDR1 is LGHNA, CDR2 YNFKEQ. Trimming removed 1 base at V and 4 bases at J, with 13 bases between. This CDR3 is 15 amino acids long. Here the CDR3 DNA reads TGTGCCAGCAGCCAAGCGGACACTGTGGGCTATGGCTACACCTTC. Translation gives CASSQADTVGYGYTF.

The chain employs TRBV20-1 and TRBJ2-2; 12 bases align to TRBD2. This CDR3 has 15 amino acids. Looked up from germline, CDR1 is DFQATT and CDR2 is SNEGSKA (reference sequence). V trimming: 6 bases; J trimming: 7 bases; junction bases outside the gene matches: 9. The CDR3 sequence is CSAPRTSGAIGELFF. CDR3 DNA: TGCAGTGCCCCAAGGACTAGCGGGGCGATCGGGGAGCTGTTTTTT.

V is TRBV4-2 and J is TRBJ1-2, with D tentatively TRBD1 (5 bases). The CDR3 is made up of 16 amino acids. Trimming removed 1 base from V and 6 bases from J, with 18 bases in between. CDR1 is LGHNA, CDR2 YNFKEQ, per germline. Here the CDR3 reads CASSQGIDYMGDGYTF. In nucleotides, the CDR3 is TGTGCCAGCAGCCAAGGAATCGACTACATGGGGGATGGCTACACCTTC.

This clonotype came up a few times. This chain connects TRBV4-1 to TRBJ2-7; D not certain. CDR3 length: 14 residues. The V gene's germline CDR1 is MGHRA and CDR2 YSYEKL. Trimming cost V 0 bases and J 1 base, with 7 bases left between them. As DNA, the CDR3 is TGCGCCAGCAGCCAAGACGTCCAATCCTACGAGCAGTACTTC. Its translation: CASSQDVQSYEQYF.

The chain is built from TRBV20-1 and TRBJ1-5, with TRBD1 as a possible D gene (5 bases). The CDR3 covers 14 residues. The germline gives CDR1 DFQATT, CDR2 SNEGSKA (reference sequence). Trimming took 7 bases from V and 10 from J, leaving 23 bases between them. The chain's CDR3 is CSGLGTLNSQPQHF. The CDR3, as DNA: TGCAGTGGTCTGGGGACCCTGAATAGTCAACCCCAGCATTTT.

CDR3 residues: CASSQDGRGYGTDTQYF. In DNA, the CDR3 is TGTGCCAGCAGCCAAGATGGGAGGGGTTACGGCACAGATACGCAGTATTTT. The chain links TRBV4-2 to TRBJ2-3; 7 bases are shared with TRBD2. The trim removed 0 bases at V and 1 base at J, leaving 7 bases unmatched. Germline CDR1 reads LGHNA; CDR2 reads YNFKEQ. The CDR3 has 17 residues.

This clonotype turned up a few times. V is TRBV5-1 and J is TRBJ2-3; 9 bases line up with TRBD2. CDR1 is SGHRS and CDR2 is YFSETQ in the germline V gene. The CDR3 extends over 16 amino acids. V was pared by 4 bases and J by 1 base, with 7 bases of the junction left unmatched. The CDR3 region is CASSAYLAGGTDTQYF. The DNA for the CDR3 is TGCGCCAGCAGCGCTTATTTAGCGGGGGGCACAGATACGCAGTATTTT.

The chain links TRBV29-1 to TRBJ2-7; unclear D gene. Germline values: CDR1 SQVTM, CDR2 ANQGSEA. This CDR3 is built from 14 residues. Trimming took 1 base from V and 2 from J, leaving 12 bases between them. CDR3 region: CSVEVPGETYEQYF. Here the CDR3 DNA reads TGCAGCGTTGAAGTACCAGGCGAGACCTACGAGCAGTACTTC.

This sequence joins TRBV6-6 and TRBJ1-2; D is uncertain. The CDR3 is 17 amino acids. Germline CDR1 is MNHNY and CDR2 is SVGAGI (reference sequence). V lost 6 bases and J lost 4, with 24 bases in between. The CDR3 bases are TGTGCCAGCAGGACGGAGATTCGTACCCGGGCGGTCTATGGCTACACCTTC. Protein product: CASRTEIRTRAVYGYTF.

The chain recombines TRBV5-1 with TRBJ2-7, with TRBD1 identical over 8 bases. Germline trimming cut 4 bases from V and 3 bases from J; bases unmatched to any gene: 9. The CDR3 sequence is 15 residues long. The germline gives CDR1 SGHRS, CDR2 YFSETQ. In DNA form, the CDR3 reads TGCGCCAGCAGCACAGACAGGGGTTATAGCTACGAGCAGTACTTC. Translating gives CASSTDRGYSYEQYF.

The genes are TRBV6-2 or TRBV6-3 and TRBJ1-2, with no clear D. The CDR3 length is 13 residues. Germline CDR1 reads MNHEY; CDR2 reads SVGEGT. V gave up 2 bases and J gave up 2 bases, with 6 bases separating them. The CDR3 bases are TGTGCCAGCAGTTACGACATGAACTATGGCTACACCTTC. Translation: CASSYDMNYGYTF.

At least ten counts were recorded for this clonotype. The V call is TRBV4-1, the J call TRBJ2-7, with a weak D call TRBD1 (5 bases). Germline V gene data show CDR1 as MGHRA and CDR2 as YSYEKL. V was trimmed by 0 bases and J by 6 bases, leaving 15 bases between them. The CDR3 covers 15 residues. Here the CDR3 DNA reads TGCGCCAGCAGCCAAGATCAGGGTACCTCGAGCGAGCAGTACTTC. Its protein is CASSQDQGTSSEQYF.

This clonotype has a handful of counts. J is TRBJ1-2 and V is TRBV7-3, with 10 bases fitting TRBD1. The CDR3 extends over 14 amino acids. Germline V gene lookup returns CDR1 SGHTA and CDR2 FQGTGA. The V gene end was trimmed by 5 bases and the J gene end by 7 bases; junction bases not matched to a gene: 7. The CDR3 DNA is TGTGCCAGCAGCAGGGACAGGGGACAGGGTGGCTACACCTTC. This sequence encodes CASSRDRGQGGYTF.

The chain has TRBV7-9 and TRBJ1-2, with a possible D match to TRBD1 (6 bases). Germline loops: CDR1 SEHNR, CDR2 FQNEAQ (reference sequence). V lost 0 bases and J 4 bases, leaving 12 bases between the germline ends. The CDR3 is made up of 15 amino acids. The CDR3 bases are TGTGCCAGCAGCTTAGCAACAGGGTCGGGCTATGGCTACACCTTC. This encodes CASSLATGSGYGYTF.

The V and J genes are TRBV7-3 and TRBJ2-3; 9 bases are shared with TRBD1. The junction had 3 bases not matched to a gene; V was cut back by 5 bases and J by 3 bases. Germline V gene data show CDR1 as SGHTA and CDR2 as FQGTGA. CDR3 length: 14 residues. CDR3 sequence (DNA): TGTGCCAGCAGCGTACAGGGGGCGACAGATACGCAGTATTTT. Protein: CASSVQGATDTQYF.

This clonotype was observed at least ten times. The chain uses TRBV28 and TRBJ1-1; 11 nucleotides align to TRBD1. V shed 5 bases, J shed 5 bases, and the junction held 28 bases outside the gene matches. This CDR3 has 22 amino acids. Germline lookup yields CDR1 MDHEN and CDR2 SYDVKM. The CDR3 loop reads CASSPGRVRTGGILYGVTEAFF. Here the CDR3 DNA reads TGTGCCAGCAGTCCTGGGCGAGTACGGACAGGGGGCATTCTTTACGGAGTTACTGAAGCTTTCTTT.

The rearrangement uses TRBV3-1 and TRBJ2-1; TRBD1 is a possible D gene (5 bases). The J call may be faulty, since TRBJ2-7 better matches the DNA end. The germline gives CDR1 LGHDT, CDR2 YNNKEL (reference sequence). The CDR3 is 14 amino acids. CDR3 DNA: TGTGCCAGCAGCCTAGGGGTAAGGACCTACGAGCAGTACTTC. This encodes CASSLGVRTYEQYF.

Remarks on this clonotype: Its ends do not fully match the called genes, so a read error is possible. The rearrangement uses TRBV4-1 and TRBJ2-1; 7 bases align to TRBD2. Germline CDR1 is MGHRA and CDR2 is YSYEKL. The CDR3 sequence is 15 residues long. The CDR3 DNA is TGCGCCGGCAGCCAAGCTAGCGGCAACGCCAATGAGCAGTTCTTC. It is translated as CAGSQASGNANEQFF.

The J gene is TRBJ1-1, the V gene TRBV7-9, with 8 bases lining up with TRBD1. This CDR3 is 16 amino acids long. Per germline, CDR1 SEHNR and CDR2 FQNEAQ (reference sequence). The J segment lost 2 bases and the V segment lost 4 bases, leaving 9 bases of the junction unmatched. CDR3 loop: CASSSRGRGENTEAFF. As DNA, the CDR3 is TGTGCCAGCAGCTCCAGGGGGCGAGGGGAAAACACTGAAGCTTTCTTT.

The CDR3 sequence is CASSWRGQRNEKLFF. The CDR3, as DNA: TGCGCCAGCAGCTGGCGAGGACAGAGGAATGAAAAACTGTTTTTT. The chain combines TRBV5-1 with TRBJ1-4, with D tentatively TRBD1 (6 bases). V dropped 3 bases and J dropped 5 bases, with 14 bases sitting between them. This CDR3 is 15 amino acids long. Germline V gives CDR1 SGHRS, CDR2 YFSETQ.

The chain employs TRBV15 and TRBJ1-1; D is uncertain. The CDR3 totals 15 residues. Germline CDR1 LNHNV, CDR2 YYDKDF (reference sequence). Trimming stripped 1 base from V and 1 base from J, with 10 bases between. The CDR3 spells CATSRVPSRNTEAFF. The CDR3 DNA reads TGTGCCACCAGCAGAGTCCCGAGCCGGAACACTGAAGCTTTCTTT.

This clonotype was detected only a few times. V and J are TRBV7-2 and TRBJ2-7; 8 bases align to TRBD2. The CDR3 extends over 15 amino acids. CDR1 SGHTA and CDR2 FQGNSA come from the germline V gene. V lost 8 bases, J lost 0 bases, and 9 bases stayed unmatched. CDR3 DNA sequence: TGTGCCAGCGGACGGGGGGGGTCAGCCTCCTACGAGCAGTACTTC. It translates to CASGRGGSASYEQYF.

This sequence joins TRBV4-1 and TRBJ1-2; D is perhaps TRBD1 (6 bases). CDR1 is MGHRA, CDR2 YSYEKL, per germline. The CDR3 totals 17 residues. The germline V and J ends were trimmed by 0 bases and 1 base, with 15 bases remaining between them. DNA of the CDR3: TGCGCCAGCAGCCAAGAGAACAGGGCCCCTCTTAACTATGGCTACACCTTC. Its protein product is CASSQENRAPLNYGYTF.

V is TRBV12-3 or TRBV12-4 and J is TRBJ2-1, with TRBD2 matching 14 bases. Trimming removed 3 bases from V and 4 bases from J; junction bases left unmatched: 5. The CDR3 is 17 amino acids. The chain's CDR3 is CASSFGLAGGHYNEQFF. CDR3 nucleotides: TGTGCCAGCAGTTTCGGACTAGCGGGGGGTCATTACAATGAGCAGTTCTTC.

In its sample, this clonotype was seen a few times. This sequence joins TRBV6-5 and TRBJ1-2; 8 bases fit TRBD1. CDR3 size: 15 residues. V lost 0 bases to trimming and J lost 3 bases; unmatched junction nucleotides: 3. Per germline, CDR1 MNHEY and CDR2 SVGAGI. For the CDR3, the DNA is TGTGCCAGCAGTTACTCCGGACAGGGCCACTATGGCTACACCTTC. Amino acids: CASSYSGQGHYGYTF.

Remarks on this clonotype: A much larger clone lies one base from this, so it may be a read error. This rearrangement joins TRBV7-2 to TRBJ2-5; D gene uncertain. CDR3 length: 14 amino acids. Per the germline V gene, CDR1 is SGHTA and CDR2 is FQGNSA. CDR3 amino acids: CACSLRWQGETQYF. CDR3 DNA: TGTGCCTGCAGCTTAAGATGGCAAGGGGAGACCCAGTACTTC.

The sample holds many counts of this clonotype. The CDR3 DNA reads TGTGCCAGCAGCCCACAGGGATATAGCAATCAGCCCCAGCATTTT. Its protein product is CASSPQGYSNQPQHF. This chain connects TRBV9 to TRBJ1-5, with a possible D match to TRBD1 (6 bases). V shed 4 bases and J shed 0 bases, with 11 bases lying between them. CDR1 is SGDLS, CDR2 YYNGEE, per germline. The CDR3 sequence is 15 residues long.

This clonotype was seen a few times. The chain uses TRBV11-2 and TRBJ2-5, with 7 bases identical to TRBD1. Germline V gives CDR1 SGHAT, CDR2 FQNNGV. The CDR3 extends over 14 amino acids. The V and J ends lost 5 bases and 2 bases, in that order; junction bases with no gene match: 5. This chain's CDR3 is CASSKRDRQETQYF. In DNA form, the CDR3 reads TGTGCCAGCAGCAAGAGGGACAGACAAGAGACCCAGTACTTC.

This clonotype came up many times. The DNA for the CDR3 is TGTGCCAGCAGTAAAACCGGGACAGGGGGCTACGAGCAGTACTTC. Its protein product is CASSKTGTGGYEQYF. The chain employs TRBV27 and TRBJ2-7; 11 bases agree with TRBD1. Germline trimming cut 5 bases from V and 3 bases from J; bases unmatched to any gene: 6. CDR1 MNHEY and CDR2 SMNVEV come from the germline V gene (reference sequence). The CDR3 length is 15 residues.

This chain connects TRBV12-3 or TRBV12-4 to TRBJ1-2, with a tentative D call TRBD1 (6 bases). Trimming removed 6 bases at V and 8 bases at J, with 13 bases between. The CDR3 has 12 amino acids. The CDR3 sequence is CASSRRGDGYTF. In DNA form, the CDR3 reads TGTGCCAGCAGCCGAAGGGGGGACGGCTACACCTTC.